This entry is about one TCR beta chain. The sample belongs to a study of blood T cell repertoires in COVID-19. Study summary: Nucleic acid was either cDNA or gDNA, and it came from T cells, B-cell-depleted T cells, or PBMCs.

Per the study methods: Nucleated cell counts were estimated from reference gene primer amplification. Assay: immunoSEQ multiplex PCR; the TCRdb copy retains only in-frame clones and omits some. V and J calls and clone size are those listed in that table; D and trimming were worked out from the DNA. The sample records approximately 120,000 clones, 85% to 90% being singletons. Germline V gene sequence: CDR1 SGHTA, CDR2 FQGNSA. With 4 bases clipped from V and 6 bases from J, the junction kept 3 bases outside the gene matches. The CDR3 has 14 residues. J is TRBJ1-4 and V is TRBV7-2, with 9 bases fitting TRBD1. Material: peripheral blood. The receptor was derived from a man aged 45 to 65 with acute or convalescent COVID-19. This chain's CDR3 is CASSSTGGYEKLFF. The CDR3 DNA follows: TGTGCCAGCAGCTCGACAGGGGGTTATGAAAAACTGTTTTTT.